These 14 T cell receptor beta chains originate from one sample sequenced in a study of T cells in narcolepsy. Data came from immunoSEQ multiplex PCR; TCRdb stores just in-frame clones and leaves some out. The data show tens of thousands of clones, with less than 85% seen just once and 6.6% held by the top ten. Sequenced: memory (CD45RA-) CD4+ T cells from blood. Every receptor here comes from a human donor in good health.

The rearrangement links TRBV27 to TRBJ1-1; D not certain. CDR1 is MNHEY, CDR2 SMNVEV, per germline (reference sequence). V was clipped by 3 bases and J by 5 bases, with 22 bases between them. The CDR3 runs 17 residues. In DNA, the CDR3 is TGTGCCAGCAGTTTGTTTACTTTTCGGGGTCGGAAAACTGAAGCTTTCTTT. It codes for CASSLFTFRGRKTEAFF.

The chain recombines TRBV7-3 with TRBJ2-3, with D hard to call. The CDR3 covers 11 residues. Germline CDR1 and CDR2: SGHTA and FQGTGA. V dropped 4 bases and J dropped 4 bases, with 3 bases sitting between them. The CDR3 sequence: CASSSADTQYF. In nucleotides, the CDR3 is TGTGCCAGCAGCTCCGCAGATACGCAGTATTTT.

The rearrangement uses TRBV4-1 and TRBJ2-7, with 8 bases fitting TRBD1. Germline CDR1 is MGHRA and CDR2 is YSYEKL. J lost 7 bases, V lost 1 base, and 9 bases had no gene match. CDR3 length equals 15 residues. The CDR3 spells CASSQVVDRAREQYF. In nucleotides, the CDR3 is TGCGCCAGCAGCCAAGTGGTGGACAGGGCTAGAGAGCAGTACTTC.

By frequency in the sample, this clone is medium-sized. The chain recombines TRBV19 with TRBJ2-7; tentative D call: TRBD2 (5 bases). Germline V gives CDR1 LNHDA, CDR2 SQIVND (reference sequence). The CDR3 length is 16 residues. The V and J ends lost 5 bases and 5 bases respectively, with 22 bases between them. The CDR3 sequence is CASSSASATGVNEQYF. The CDR3 region has the DNA TGTGCCAGTAGTTCAGCGAGTGCCACCGGGGTGAACGAGCAGTACTTC.

The rearrangement uses TRBV10-2 and TRBJ1-2, with a tentative D call TRBD1 (5 bases). Germline V lookup: CDR1 WSHSY, CDR2 SAAADI. V lost 3 bases and J 4 bases, leaving 15 bases between the germline ends. The CDR3 runs to 15 residues. The CDR3 region is CASSESVGGPYGYTF. CDR3 coding DNA: TGCGCCAGCAGTGAATCTGTCGGGGGTCCCTATGGCTACACCTTC.

In the case of this clone: One end of the junction fails to match germline, which may point to a read error. This chain uses TRBV28 with TRBJ1-2; D unresolved. Germline CDR1 reads MDHEN; CDR2 reads SYDVKM. The CDR3 runs 12 residues. As DNA, the CDR3 is TGTGCCACCAAGGACCGTATTTATGGCTACGCCTTC. Its translation is CATKDRIYGYAF.

Only one count was recorded for this clone. The chain links TRBV9 to TRBJ1-5, with D perhaps matching TRBD1 (6 bases). This CDR3 has 16 residues. The V end was cut by 0 bases, the J end by 5 bases, with 15 bases between. Germline V gene sequence: CDR1 SGDLS, CDR2 YYNGEE. DNA for the CDR3: TGTGCCAGCAGCGTAGGGGCGGGGGCAGGGGATCAGCCCCAGCATTTT. Its translation: CASSVGAGAGDQPQHF.

This clone has only one observation. The chain recombines TRBV18 with TRBJ2-3, with D perhaps TRBD2 (5 bases). V was shortened by 5 bases and J by 2 bases, with 14 bases between the two germline ends. The CDR3 consists of 15 residues. Germline V gene lookup returns CDR1 KGHSH and CDR2 LQKENI. The CDR3 DNA sequence: TGTGCCAGCTCATTATCGGCGGGCGCCACAGATACGCAGTATTTT. Translated, it gives CASSLSAGATDTQYF.

The chain employs TRBV5-1 and TRBJ2-2; the D gene is possibly TRBD1 (6 bases). Trimming took 4 bases from V and 4 from J, leaving 11 bases between them. The CDR3 length is 14 residues. Germline V gene sequence: CDR1 SGHRS, CDR2 YFSETQ. This CDR3 reads CASSPGVVTGELFF. The CDR3 bases are TGCGCCAGCAGCCCAGGGGTTGTCACCGGGGAGCTGTTTTTT.

The J gene is TRBJ2-5, the V gene TRBV6-6; D is undetermined. The length of the CDR3 is 14 residues. V was shortened by 4 bases and J by 2 bases, with 11 bases between the two germline ends. Looked up from germline, CDR1 is MNHNY and CDR2 is SVGAGI (reference sequence). CDR3 sequence: CASSSPRTQETQYF. CDR3 bases: TGTGCCAGCAGTTCCCCCCGCACTCAAGAGACCCAGTACTTC.

The rearrangement links TRBV29-1 to TRBJ2-3; D may be TRBD2 (6 bases). V was shortened by 7 bases and J by 1 base, with 15 bases between the two germline ends. CDR3 length: 14 amino acids. Germline V gene sequence: CDR1 SQVTM, CDR2 ANQGSEA. This chain's CDR3 is CSARPPSGTDTQYF. CDR3 coding DNA: TGCAGCGCGCGACCTCCTAGCGGCACAGATACGCAGTATTTT.

V usage is TRBV7-3 and J usage is TRBJ2-3, with 9 nucleotides matching TRBD2. V shed 5 bases and J 3 bases; nucleotides not matched to a gene: 9. CDR3 size: 16 residues. Germline CDR1 SGHTA, CDR2 FQGTGA. CDR3 sequence (DNA): TGTGCCAGCAGCGTCTCACCGGGACTAGCAACAGATACGCAGTATTTT. Protein product: CASSVSPGLATDTQYF.

The chain carries TRBV28 and TRBJ2-6; D assignment may be TRBD1 or TRBD2 (5 bases each). The CDR3 sequence is 19 residues long. Trimming cost V 5 bases and J 0 bases, with 20 bases left between them. CDR1 and CDR2 (germline): MDHEN, SYDVKM. The DNA for the CDR3 is TGTGCCAGCAGTCCAAATTCCGGGACGGCGAACTCTGGGGCCAACGTCCTGACTTTC. It yields the protein CASSPNSGTANSGANVLTF.

This clone has a handful of counts. V usage is TRBV5-4 and J usage is TRBJ2-3, with 7 bases lining up with TRBD1. This CDR3 comprises 13 residues. V lost 4 bases and J lost 14; bases outside the gene matches: 13. Germline V gene data show CDR1 as SGHNT and CDR2 as YYREEE (reference sequence). The CDR3 DNA reads as TGTGCCAGCAGCCAGACCACAGGGGTCGTTCTGTATTTT. Residues: CASSQTTGVVLYF.